These 19 T cell receptor beta chains came from one sample sequenced in a study of T cells in women clearing cervical HPV infection. The protocol was immunoSEQ multiplex PCR, while the TCRdb copy is restricted to in-frame clones and leaves out a portion. In all, the sample yields 20,000 to 25,000 clones. Sequenced input: blood buffy coat. Receptor source: a woman between 18 and 70 years old with a cervical HPV16 infection that either progressed to CIN3+ or cleared (not recorded which).

The sequenced part of the CDR3 DNA is TGTGCCACCGCAGGAGAGGGGCATCAGCCC. Its protein is CATAGEGHQP. The entire CDR3 sequence reads CATAGEGHQPQHF. The chain employs TRBV10-3 and TRBJ1-5; maybe TRBD1 (5 bases). The CDR3 end falls 3 residues outside the read, so it is completed with the germline J gene. Trimming shortened V by 10 bases and J by 5 bases, and 15 bases separated the two germline ends. The germline V gene encodes CDR1 ENHRY and CDR2 SYGVKD. The CDR3 has 13 amino acids.

A note on this clone: The read is 3 residues too short to cover the CDR3 end, so that end is filled in from the germline J gene. The chain employs TRBV5-1 and TRBJ1-2; 8 nucleotides line up with TRBD1. Trimming removed 3 bases from V and 5 bases from J; junction bases left unmatched: 6. The CDR3 has 14 residues. Germline values: CDR1 SGHRS, CDR2 YFSETQ. The CDR3 DNA, read in part, is TGCGCCAGCAGCTCCGGACAGGGAGTTTATGGC. As protein: CASSSGQGVYG. The CDR3 in full is CASSSGQGVYGYTF.

For this clone: The sequenced fragment ends 3 residues before the CDR3 boundary, so the rest is inferred from the germline J gene. The chain uses TRBV30 and TRBJ1-1; a possible D gene is TRBD1 (5 bases). CDR3 size: 12 residues. Germline assignment: CDR1 GTSNPN and CDR2 SVGIG (reference sequence). The V gene lost 3 bases and the J gene lost 1 base, with 6 bases spanning the gap. The CDR3 protein is CAWSRENTEAFF. The CDR3 bases that were read are TGTGCCTGGAGCAGGGAGAACACTGAA.

Comment on this clone: Read coverage stops 3 residues before the CDR3 terminus; the germline J gene supplies the remainder. This chain joins TRBV20-1 and TRBJ1-2; D possibly corresponds to TRBD1 (5 bases). CDR3 length: 11 residues. Looked up from germline, CDR1 is DFQATT and CDR2 is SNEGSKA (reference sequence). Here the CDR3 reads CSAQGAWGYTF. The part of the CDR3 DNA that was read is TGCAGTGCCCAAGGGGCTTGGGGC.

Remarks on this clone: The CDR3 is cut off 3 residues early in the read; its end comes from the germline J gene. This chain connects TRBV28 to TRBJ2-3; 9 positions agree with TRBD1. CDR1 and CDR2 (germline): MDHEN, SYDVKM. V trimming: 4 bases; J trimming: 5 bases; junction bases outside the gene matches: 7. The CDR3 sequence is 15 residues long. The CDR3 bases that were read are TGTGCCAGCAGTTCCACGGGACAGGGAGTAGATACG. Translated: CASSSTGQGVDT. Given in full, the CDR3 is CASSSTGQGVDTQYF.

In regard to this clone: The sequence runs out 3 residues before the end of the CDR3; the remainder is reconstructed from the germline J gene. The chain has TRBV20-1 and TRBJ2-7; 8 bases align to TRBD2. With V trimmed by 1 base and J by 0 bases, 5 bases remained unmatched. Germline loops: CDR1 DFQATT, CDR2 SNEGSKA (reference sequence). The CDR3 runs 15 residues. The CDR3 region is CSARGGGGSSYEQYF. The sequenced CDR3 bases are TGCAGTGCTAGAGGAGGCGGGGGGAGCTCCTACGAG.

As regards this clone: The read terminates 3 residues ahead of where the CDR3 ends, so the germline J gene completes it. The chain is built from TRBV5-1 and TRBJ2-4; TRBD1 matches at 8 bases. The CDR3 length is 13 residues. Germline values: CDR1 SGHRS, CDR2 YFSETQ. The CDR3 here is CASSTGGNYGQYF. Partial CDR3 DNA: TGCGCCAGCAGCACAGGGGGTAACTATGGT.

Worth noting for this clone: The CDR3 end lies 3 residues beyond the end of the read and is filled in from the germline J gene. The chain combines TRBV5-6 with TRBJ1-2; D gene ambiguous. The length of the CDR3 is 12 residues. Germline CDR1 is SGHDT and CDR2 is YYEEEE. The covered CDR3 bases are TGTGCCAGCAGCTTGTGGTACAATGAC. It codes for CASSLWYND. The whole CDR3 protein is CASSLWYNDYTF.

As concerns this clone: From the germline J gene comes the end of the CDR3, since the read stops 3 residues before it. The rearrangement joins TRBV19 to TRBJ2-1; 7 nucleotides align to TRBD2. Germline assignment: CDR1 LNHDA and CDR2 SQIVND (reference sequence). CDR3 length: 15 residues. Unmatched junction bases numbered 13, after V lost 5 bases and J lost 9 bases. The CDR3 bases that were read are TGTGCCAGTAGTGCCCGGCGGGGGAGAGCCCCTGAG. It codes for CASSARRGRAPE. In full, the CDR3 reads CASSARRGRAPEQFF.

On this clone: With the read ending 3 residues before the CDR3 end, the germline J gene is used to fill in that end. The genes are TRBV5-1 and TRBJ2-7; the D gene is possibly TRBD1 (6 bases). The CDR3 is made up of 13 amino acids. Germline loops: CDR1 SGHRS, CDR2 YFSETQ. V lost 3 bases and J 1 base, leaving 8 bases between the germline ends. The covered CDR3 bases are TGCGCCAGCAGCTACAGGGATTCCTACGAG. Translating gives CASSYRDSYE. The complete CDR3 protein is CASSYRDSYEQYF. The full variable domain, in which reference TRBV5-1 and TRBJ2-7 provide the parts outside the CDR3, is KAGVTQTPRYLIKTRGQQVTLSCSPISGHRSVSWYQQTPGQGLQFLFEYFSETQRNKGNFPGRFSGRQFSNSRSEMNVSTLELGDSALYLCASSYRDSYEQYFGPGTRLTVT.

Remarks on this clone: One end of the junction is discordant with germline, which a read error may explain. The CDR3 end is not reached by the read, which stops 3 residues before it; the germline J gene fills it in. The V call is TRBV7-7, the J call TRBJ2-5; D is uncertain. CDR1 and CDR2 from the germline V gene are SSHAT and FNYEAQ (reference sequence). The CDR3 extends over 13 amino acids. CDR3 DNA, as far as it was read: TGTGCCGGCAGCTTTTCTCTCCGGGAGACC. As protein: CAGSFSLRET. The full CDR3 sequence reads CAGSFSLRETQYF.

Concerning this clone: The CDR3 end falls 3 residues outside the read, so it is completed with the germline J gene. This sequence joins TRBV19 and TRBJ2-1; D possibly corresponds to TRBD1 (6 bases). Germline CDR1 LNHDA, CDR2 SQIVND (reference sequence). V was trimmed by 4 bases and J by 5 bases, leaving 12 bases between them. The CDR3 covers 14 residues. CDR3 amino acids: CASSTPQGNNEQFF. The part of the CDR3 DNA that was read is TGTGCCAGTAGTACCCCCCAGGGGAACAATGAG.

For this clone: The CDR3 extends 3 residues past the end of the read, so its final part is completed from the germline J gene. The genes are TRBV6-1 and TRBJ2-1; 9 nucleotides align to TRBD1. The germline V gene has CDR1 MNHNS and CDR2 SASEGT. CDR3 size: 19 residues. With V trimmed by 1 base and J by 0 bases, 10 bases remained unmatched. CDR3 sequence: CASSEGRDRVSSSYNEQFF. The part of the CDR3 DNA that was read is TGTGCCAGCAGTGAAGGGCGGGACAGGGTATCGAGCTCCTACAATGAG.

With respect to this clone: The read ends 3 residues before the CDR3 terminus; that terminus is restored from the germline J gene. The chain employs TRBV10-3 and TRBJ2-3, with 7 bases that match TRBD2. The trim removed 3 bases at V and 7 bases at J, leaving 10 bases unmatched. Per germline, CDR1 ENHRY and CDR2 SYGVKD. The CDR3 has 15 amino acids. CDR3 DNA (partial): TGTGCCATCAGTGATATCGGACTAGTTACGAATACG. It yields the protein CAISDIGLVTNT. The whole CDR3 region reads CAISDIGLVTNTQYF.

As regards this clone: The read ends 3 residues before the CDR3 terminus; that terminus is restored from the germline J gene. This chain uses TRBV6-1 with TRBJ1-3; 7 nucleotides line up with TRBD1. The CDR3 totals 15 residues. The V gene end was trimmed by 4 bases and the J gene end by 4 bases; junction bases not matched to a gene: 7. Germline lookup yields CDR1 MNHNS and CDR2 SASEGT. The part of the CDR3 DNA that was read is TGTGCCAGCAGTGTCCTACAGGGGCAAGGAAACACC. This sequence encodes CASSVLQGQGNT. The complete CDR3 protein is CASSVLQGQGNTIYF.

About this clone: The CDR3 is cut off 3 residues early in the read; its end comes from the germline J gene. This chain connects TRBV5-1 to TRBJ1-1; a possible D gene is TRBD1 (6 bases). The germline CDR1 and CDR2 sequences are SGHRS and YFSETQ. Trimming removed 4 bases from V and 0 bases from J, with 10 bases in between. The CDR3 consists of 14 residues. CDR3: CASSPGTLNTEAFF. Incomplete CDR3 DNA: TGCGCCAGCAGCCCCGGGACATTGAACACTGAA.

CDR3 DNA (partial): TGTGCCAGCAGCGTACAGGGGGTGGATCAGCCC. This codes for CASSVQGVDQP. In full, the CDR3 reads CASSVQGVDQPQHF. This chain connects TRBV11-2 to TRBJ1-5, with 8 bases lining up with TRBD1. Sequencing ends 3 residues short of the CDR3 end; the germline J gene provides the rest. With 5 bases clipped from V and 5 bases from J, the junction kept 5 bases outside the gene matches. This CDR3 contains 14 residues. Germline assignment: CDR1 SGHAT and CDR2 FQNNGV.

Regarding this clone: The DNA ends 3 residues before the CDR3 does, and the rest of the CDR3 is filled in from the germline J gene. The rearrangement joins TRBV6-4 to TRBJ2-1; D ambiguous. Trimming took 4 bases from V and 6 from J, leaving 16 bases between them. Germline assignment: CDR1 MRHNA and CDR2 SNTAGT. The CDR3 contains 15 residues. CDR3 DNA, as far as it was read: TGTGCCAGCAGTGTTTCTGTGGGCTCCCCCAATGAG. Its translation is CASSVSVGSPNE. The complete CDR3 protein is CASSVSVGSPNEQFF.

Concerning this clone: With the read ending 3 residues before the CDR3 end, the germline J gene is used to fill in that end. The chain employs TRBV5-4 and TRBJ2-3; 9 positions agree with TRBD2. The V and J ends lost 0 bases and 5 bases, in that order; junction bases with no gene match: 4. The germline V gene encodes CDR1 SGHNT and CDR2 YYREEE (reference sequence). CDR3 length: 15 residues. CDR3 bases read: TGTGCCAGCAGCTTGGGCGGGAGGGCCCAAGATACG. Its protein product is CASSLGGRAQDT. The CDR3, in full, reads CASSLGGRAQDTQYF.